This T cell receptor (beta chain) was observed in a study of human CD8 memory T cell subsets. The CDR3 is 15 residues long. Looked up from germline, CDR1 is SGHAT and CDR2 is FQNNGV. Libraries targeted TCR beta using 5' RACE with UMIs. TCRdb re-called the 5' RACE reads and gives one entry per CDR3 protein, without DNA. In total, the table holds 10,000 to 12,000 distinct CDR3 sequences. PBMC were obtained from the buffy coats of healthy donors. RNA originated from duplicate vials containing approximately 160,000 sorted CD8+ T cells per subset. V usage is TRBV11-2 and J usage is TRBJ2-7; TCRdb selects TRBD2, and the lack of DNA leaves this call unchecked. The specimen sequenced was CD8+ T cells from PBMCs. The TCR sequence derives from a human donor in good health. The CDR3 reads CASSLGAGEGSEQYF. The whole variable domain, filled in from reference TRBV11-2 and TRBJ2-7, reads EAGVAQSPRYKIIEKRQSVAFWCNPISGHATLYWYQQILGQGPKLLIQFQNNGVVDDSQLPKDRFSAERLKGVDSTLKIQPAKLEDSAVYLCASSLGAGEGSEQYFGPGTRLTVT.